This section outlines one TCR beta chain sequence together with its context. It has no known antigen specificity. No qualities accompany the bases; no much larger clone lies one base away. The data originate from a study of cytomegalovirus exposure and HLA in healthy donors (dated 2017 in TCRdb). Some background on the complete study: According to an earlier analysis of 550 to 700 of the donors, 200 million or so T cells yielded some 120 million unique TCR beta sequences and about 300 Gb of sequence data. Roughly 300 gigabases of sequencing data and tens of millions of unique TCR sequences were included in an early release covering about 600 HLA-typed donors. Among the roughly 400 genotyped donors, around 81% belonged to the genetic ancestry cluster associated with self-reported Caucasian donors. The study was designed to test whether signatures of past pathogen exposure could be identified by cataloging public T cell receptors. Using immunosequencing, the study profiled T cell repertoires from about 650 subjects and related those repertoires to cytomegalovirus serostatus. In addition to the first cohort of 666 subjects, a separate validation cohort of 120 different subjects was used. To predict cytomegalovirus infection status, the study combined high-throughput TCR immunosequencing, statistical association of individual TCRs with disease status, and machine learning. To study patterns of TCR occurrence, a later analysis re-analyzed previously published TCR beta repertoires from 650 to 750 donors and added high-resolution HLA genotyping. Rather than using new phenotypic data, the later analysis identified candidate immune exposures from TCR beta sequences and from how often those sequences occurred across donors. An earlier analysis of fewer than 700 of the donors applied high-throughput TCR beta sequencing to assess whether each TCR beta V gene segment acted as functional or pseudogenic. Donor age, sex, ethnicity and CMV serostatus were compiled together with the repertoire data. In a later genetic analysis, genome-wide SNP genotypes for about 55% of the roughly 700 donors were used, and that subset was treated as a discovery cohort. All discovery cohort repertoires had been generated using a single sequencing platform. Both class I and class II loci were covered by HLA typing, at four-digit resolution. The number of typed donors differed by locus: about 620-640 for A, B, C, DRB1 and DQB1; 522 for DQA1; some 610 for DPA1; and some 430 for DPB1. Four to six DR-DQ haplotypes were handled as single units for association and clustering, since linkage in the cohort was strong. Across 398 genotyped donors of the cohort, an average of approximately 240,000 unique TCR beta nucleotide sequences per donor were sequenced, and 15% to 20% of those sequences were non-productive. Here is what the overall study found, with its caveats: According to a later analysis, TCR association rates differed among HLA loci, with DRB1 alleles showing the most associated TCRs and HLA-C alleles showing the fewest. The classifier was reported to diagnose cytomegalovirus status with high specificity and sensitivity in both the original and validation cohorts. Roughly uniform sequencing depth across donors was assumed in presence/absence analyses, although this assumption may not hold. In this cohort, only TCR beta chains were sequenced, and detectable features were limited by the absence of alpha or paired-chain data. Because HLA typing was unavailable for some donors at each locus, only the typed subset was used in association tests. A group of highly shared sequence variants was considered likely to be a technical artifact of the sequencing pipeline. Immune exposure information for the cohort was limited to CMV serostatus. Strong co-occurrence of HLA alleles, especially DR and DQ, made assigning TCR associations to individual alleles difficult. According to a later genetic analysis, donors in an Asian-associated ancestry cluster had fewer N-insertions in productive TCRs than the roughly 670-donor mean. In the study, approximately 150 TCR beta chains were listed as associated with cytomegalovirus. The 87-base-pair reads could not distinguish some IMGT-functional V segments, including TRBV6-2 and TRBV6-3, so those segments were excluded. Most TCR sequences were seen in very few donors, while some public TCRs were found in many individuals. A later analysis found that HLA-associated TCR beta chains were more clonally expanded and had lower generation probabilities than equally common non-associated chains. In an earlier analysis of approximately 590 of the donors, most TCR beta V segments were observed in productive rearrangements about 87% or about 30% of the time, broadly matching IMGT annotations. A later genetic analysis associated a missense DCLRE1C variant with V-gene and J-gene trimming of TCR beta chains, and an independent cohort replicated the association. In vitro tests confirmed that a few of the cytomegalovirus-associated TCR beta chains recognize cytomegalovirus antigens. Correlated functional status among segregating V segments might reflect linkage disequilibrium, but an unknown experimental factor could not be ruled out. About 17 rarely observed V segments, including chromosome 9 orphons, were excluded from the earlier analysis of some 590 of the donors because counts were too low. According to a later analysis, parvovirus B19, influenza, CMV and Epstein-Barr virus appeared linked to several top co-occurrence clusters. The authors suggested that the approach could potentially be extended to other disease states and immunological phenotypes. Specific HLA alleles were associated with 18,000 or so TCR beta sequences at a false discovery rate of 0.05 in a later analysis. A further reported finding was that TCR beta sequences accurately predicted the HLA-A and HLA-B alleles for most subjects in the first cohort. According to a later analysis, most CMV-associated TCR beta chains appeared to be HLA-restricted, and the HLA associations seemed to be driven largely by CMV exposure.

Measured from the cysteine to the phenylalanine, the CDR3 is 13 residues long. Just CDR3 DNA is preserved here, 39 bases in frame from base 1. The germline V gene supplies CDR1 SGHTA and CDR2 FQGNSA. Relative to germline, V is 6 bases shorter and J is 4 bases shorter, with 12 bases between their ends. To prepare the library, the immunoSEQ multiplex PCR assay was applied. A mixture of 60 forward primers for TCR Vbeta segments and 13 reverse primers for TCR Jbeta segments was used in the multiplex PCR. A multiplex PCR assay on genomic DNA amplified the CDR3 region of rearranged TCR beta genes. Amplified TCR beta libraries were sequenced as 87-base-pair reads on the Illumina HiSeq System. In the paper's pipeline: In a later analysis, tens of millions of unique TCR beta chains were counted across the 650 to 750 repertoires, and approximately 9.9 million of these chains were shared by at least two donors. A nearest-neighbor algorithm error-corrected the raw reads and collapsed the reads into unique sequences, merging closely related sequences to remove PCR and sequencing errors. Alignment of CDR3 sequences to IMGT reference sequences was used to assign V, D and J gene segments. Each retained sequence needed at least a six-nucleotide match to both a V gene segment and a J gene segment. A rearrangement counted as productive if the CDR3 had no stop codons and remained in frame with V and J, and every other rearrangement counted as non-productive. Following IMGT convention, CDR3 was defined as the stretch from the second conserved V-encoded cysteine up to the conserved J-encoded phenylalanine. The earlier analysis of more than 450 of the donors excluded sequences that lacked an unambiguous match to a single V gene segment. In an earlier analysis of 587 of the donors, a V segment was called functional when productive rearrangements were above 56.7%, and segregating when the standard deviation between donors exceeded 5%. A statistical classification framework was built for diagnosing cytomegalovirus status from the catalog of TCR beta chain sequences. V and J gene assignment, in a later analysis, came from comparing TCR nucleotide sequences with IMGT/GENE-DB human TR gene sequences. In a later analysis, CDR3 sequences and most-parsimonious VDJ recombination scenarios were assigned using the TCRdist pipeline. A later analysis defined each TCR beta chain by its CDR3 amino acid sequence plus V-gene family, and excluded reads lacking a unique V-gene family. To address suspected cross-contamination and a sequencing artifact, a later analysis removed a few hundred highly shared, low-generation-probability nucleotide sequences. In a later analysis, a clonal expansion index was calculated for each public chain from normalized within-repertoire ranks of inferred template counts. In a later analysis, generation probabilities were computed using a VDJ recombination model fitted to out-of-frame rearrangements, and the results were checked against IGoR. In a later analysis, TCR-TCR, TCR-HLA and TCR-CMV co-occurrence was scored with hypergeometric tests, and a repertoire-size bias correction was applied to TCR pairs. In a later analysis, false discovery rates were estimated by permuting HLA or CMV assignments 20 times. A later analysis grouped co-occurring TCRs with DBSCAN, adding TCRdist sequence similarity when clustering within HLA-allele-positive subsets. Repertoires with fewer than 30,000 or more than 120,000 public chains were left out of co-occurrence clustering, as were four to six repertoires with anomalous nucleotide sharing. TCRdb obtained this table from immuneACCESS and retained in-frame rearrangements with V and J assigned. These tables miss some clones; where compared with another copy, unresolved V genes account for less than half of the shortfall, and the remainder is unexplained. The DNA was the basis for D and trimming; V, J and clone size are from that table. This sample comprises 100,000 to 150,000 clones, 70% to 90% of them detected only once. The top ten hold 1.5% to 2% of the sample.

In total, approximately 610 healthy bone marrow donors made up the cohort. At the time of sampling, all cohort members were nominally healthy, though unrecorded immune exposures were likely present. The donor tested CMV seronegative, placing the donor among the roughly 400 seronegative members of the cohort. Every donor gave a peripheral blood sample, and the peripheral blood mononuclear cells from that sample were used for TCR beta sequencing. Genomic DNA extraction from the blood cell samples was performed with the Qiagen DNeasy Blood Extraction Kit. Sample: PBMCs. The chain is assembled from TRBV7-2 and TRBJ1-2; TRBD1 could be the D gene, as 6 bases match. This clonotype originated in a boy aged 5-17 years in good health and CMV-seronegative. The nucleotides are TGTGCCAGCAGTTACCGACAGGCCTATGGCTACACCTTC. It translates as CASSYRQAYGYTF.